A single sample gave rise to the 32 T cell receptor beta chains below, sequenced in a study of shared clonotypes between healthy human individuals. The method was immunoSEQ multiplex PCR; TCRdb's version includes in-frame clones alone and lacks a portion of them. The sample contains more than 2,000,000 clones, more than 80% of which appear only once. The specimen sequenced was naive CD4+ T cells from PBMCs. Documented subset: CD45RA+ positively selected. These TCRs come from a man aged 18 to 29 in good health. Some clones in this sample may be carry-over from other donors' samples.

The chain uses TRBV7-2 and TRBJ2-7, with 9 bases that match TRBD1. This CDR3 has 15 residues. Germline CDR1 SGHTA, CDR2 FQGNSA. J was trimmed by 4 bases and V by 6 bases; bases with no gene match: 10. CDR3 nucleotides: TGTGCCAGCAGTCGGACCCCGGGACAGGGTTACGAGCAGTACTTC. Translating gives CASSRTPGQGYEQYF.

V is TRBV27 and J is TRBJ2-7; 11 bases line up with TRBD1. The CDR3 runs 15 residues. Germline lookup yields CDR1 MNHEY and CDR2 SMNVEV (reference sequence). J lost 3 bases, V lost 4 bases, and 5 bases had no gene match. The CDR3 coding sequence is TGTGCCAGCAGTTCCGGACAGGGGGCCCTCTACGAGCAGTACTTC. Residues: CASSSGQGALYEQYF.

This CDR3 is CASRQTSSDTQYF. CDR3 coding DNA: TGCGCCAGCAGGCAGACTAGCTCAGATACGCAGTATTTT. The chain recombines TRBV4-3 with TRBJ2-3, with TRBD2 matching 7 bases. The CDR3 has 13 amino acids. Trimming took 6 bases from V and 4 from J; bases not matched to a gene: 4. Germline V gene data show CDR1 as LGHNA and CDR2 as YSLEER.

The CDR3 sequence is CASGPLATTGELFF. The CDR3 region has the DNA TGTGCCAGCGGGCCGCTAGCGACTACCGGGGAGCTGTTTTTT. J is TRBJ2-2 and V is TRBV2; possibly TRBD2 for D (6 bases). Germline CDR1 is SNHLY and CDR2 is FYNNEI. The ends were cut back, 8 bases at V and 5 bases at J, with 15 bases in the middle. This CDR3 region has 14 residues.

Details on this clone: Other DNA sequences in the sample encode the same CDR3. This sequence joins TRBV5-1 and TRBJ2-6; D call uncertain. Germline CDR1 is SGHRS and CDR2 is YFSETQ. The CDR3 contains 14 residues. The V gene lost 2 bases and the J gene lost 1 base, with 4 bases spanning the gap. This CDR3 is CASSLGSGANVLTF. CDR3 bases: TGCGCCAGCAGCTTAGGGTCTGGGGCCAACGTCCTGACTTTC. Together with reference TRBV5-1 and TRBJ2-6, the CDR3 gives the full variable domain: KAGVTQTPRYLIKTRGQQVTLSCSPISGHRSVSWYQQTPGQGLQFLFEYFSETQRNKGNFPGRFSGRQFSNSRSEMNVSTLELGDSALYLCASSLGSGANVLTFGAGSRLTVL.

This clone has just one count. This chain links TRBV10-3 with TRBJ2-2; D is undetermined. The V end lost 4 bases, the J end lost 0 bases, and 9 bases lay between the germline ends. The CDR3 is made up of 15 amino acids. From germline, CDR1 is ENHRY and CDR2 SYGVKD. This chain's CDR3 is CAISAAAANTGELFF. CDR3 nucleotide sequence: TGTGCCATCAGTGCGGCGGCTGCGAACACCGGGGAGCTGTTTTTT.

With regard to this clone: Germline and junction disagree at one end, which may indicate a read error. The chain's CDR3 is CASCESNTGELFF. The CDR3 DNA follows: TGTGCCAGCTGTGAGTCGAACACCGGGGAGCTGTTTTTT. This chain uses TRBV25-1 with TRBJ2-2, with D unclear. The CDR3 is made up of 13 amino acids. Germline CDR1 and CDR2: MGHDK and SYGVNS.

In this sample, this clone turned up once. The V call is TRBV6-1, the J call TRBJ1-5; D is perhaps TRBD1 (5 bases). The CDR3 has 15 residues. V was trimmed by 5 bases and J by 4 bases, leaving 15 bases between them. CDR1 and CDR2 from the germline V gene are MNHNS and SASEGT. The CDR3 spells CASSPGTGGNQPQHF. The CDR3 DNA follows: TGTGCCAGCAGTCCCGGGACGGGGGGAAATCAGCCCCAGCATTTT.

This clone appeared once. One base away lies a much larger clone, so this may be a sequencing read error. Other DNA sequences in this sample translate to the same CDR3. CDR3 nucleotide sequence: TGCGCCAGCAGCTTGGAACAGGGGGCCTACGAGCAGTACTTC. It translates to CASSLEQGAYEQYF. J is TRBJ2-7 and V is TRBV5-1; TRBD1 aligns across 8 bases. Germline CDR1 SGHRS, CDR2 YFSETQ. The V segment lost 0 bases and the J segment 2 bases; nucleotides outside the gene matches: 1. CDR3 length: 14 residues.

This chain joins TRBV4-1 and TRBJ2-1; 14 nucleotides line up with TRBD2. J lost 0 bases, V lost 4 bases, and 2 bases had no gene match. The germline gives CDR1 MGHRA, CDR2 YSYEKL. This CDR3 is built from 17 residues. CDR3 coding DNA: TGCGCCAGCAGCCTGGGACTAGCGGGAGCCTCCTACAATGAGCAGTTCTTC. Translated: CASSLGLAGASYNEQFF.

The gene calls are TRBV9 and TRBJ2-1; TRBD1 agrees at 8 bases. From germline, CDR1 is SGDLS and CDR2 YYNGEE. V gave up 4 bases and J gave up 5 bases; unmatched junction bases: 5. The CDR3 runs 14 residues. The chain's CDR3 is CASSPGTGDNEQFF. The CDR3 DNA follows: TGTGCCAGCAGCCCCGGGACAGGAGACAATGAGCAGTTCTTC.

This chain joins TRBV28 and TRBJ2-3; D tentatively fits TRBD1 or TRBD2 (5 bases each). The germline V and J ends were trimmed by 6 bases and 2 bases, with 18 bases remaining between them. Germline V lookup: CDR1 MDHEN, CDR2 SYDVKM. The CDR3 sequence is 16 residues long. The CDR3 spells CASSLGVGMATDTQYF. In nucleotides, the CDR3 is TGTGCCAGCAGCCTGGGGGTGGGAATGGCCACAGATACGCAGTATTTT. Full variable domain (outside the CDR3, taken from reference TRBV28 and TRBJ2-3): DVKVTQSSRYLVKRTGEKVFLECVQDMDHENMFWYRQDPGLGLRLIYFSYDVKMKEKGDIPEGYSVSREKKERFSLILESASTNQTSMYLCASSLGVGMATDTQYFGPGTRLTVL.

J is TRBJ2-1 and V is TRBV11-2; 13 bases match TRBD2. The CDR3 totals 17 residues. The germline gives CDR1 SGHAT, CDR2 FQNNGV. With V trimmed by 2 bases and J by 6 bases, 7 bases remained unmatched. CDR3 sequence (DNA): TGTGCCAGCAGCTTATCCCGACTAGCGGGAGGAATCAATGAGCAGTTCTTC. The encoded protein is CASSLSRLAGGINEQFF.

The sample holds one count of this clone. The chain has TRBV5-1 and TRBJ2-1; 9 bases fit TRBD2. The CDR3 length is 18 residues. The V and J ends lost 0 bases and 0 bases, in that order; junction bases with no gene match: 7. Germline values: CDR1 SGHRS, CDR2 YFSETQ. CDR3 protein: CASSLVYSGRSSYNEQFF. As DNA, the CDR3 is TGCGCCAGCAGCTTGGTGTATAGCGGGAGAAGCTCCTACAATGAGCAGTTCTTC.

This chain links TRBV11-2 with TRBJ2-7; tentatively, D is TRBD2 (7 bases). Trimming removed 0 bases from V and 3 bases from J, with 12 bases in between. Per the germline V gene, CDR1 is SGHAT and CDR2 is FQNNGV. The CDR3 has 15 residues. This chain's CDR3 is CASSLEGGQFYEQYF. The CDR3 bases are TGTGCCAGCAGCTTAGAGGGGGGGCAATTCTACGAGCAGTACTTC.

V gene TRBV9 combines with J gene TRBJ2-3, with 15 bases matching TRBD2. Looked up from germline, CDR1 is SGDLS and CDR2 is YYNGEE. The V and J ends lost 0 bases and 8 bases, in that order; junction bases with no gene match: 7. The CDR3 covers 17 residues. The chain's CDR3 is CASSVGTSGRVYGTQYF. The DNA for the CDR3 is TGTGCCAGCAGCGTAGGGACTAGCGGGAGGGTATATGGTACGCAGTATTTT.

This chain links TRBV6-5 with TRBJ1-5, with TRBD1 identical over 8 bases. The CDR3 sequence is 14 residues long. V lost 6 bases to trimming and J lost 7 bases; unmatched junction nucleotides: 8. The germline V gene has CDR1 MNHEY and CDR2 SVGAGI. The CDR3 DNA sequence: TGTGCCAGCAGACCTTCAACAGGGGGGCAGCCCCAGCATTTT. Protein sequence: CASRPSTGGQPQHF.

CDR3 DNA: TGTGCCAGCAGCTTCGGCGGGAGGGCCAGAGAGACCCAGTACTTC. As protein: CASSFGGRARETQYF. V usage is TRBV5-4 and J usage is TRBJ2-5; TRBD2 agrees at 9 bases. The CDR3 is 15 amino acids. The J segment lost 4 bases and the V segment lost 2 bases, leaving 6 bases of the junction unmatched. Germline V gives CDR1 SGHNT, CDR2 YYREEE (reference sequence).

The CDR3 DNA follows: TGTGCCAGCAGCCCCCGACTAGCGGGCTCCTCCTACAATGAGCAGTTCTTC. Its protein product is CASSPRLAGSSYNEQFF. V usage is TRBV11-1 and J usage is TRBJ2-1; 10 nucleotides line up with TRBD2. CDR1 is SGHAT and CDR2 is FQDESV in the germline V gene (reference sequence). The trim removed 5 bases at V and 0 bases at J, leaving 7 bases unmatched. The CDR3 loop spans 17 amino acids.

J is TRBJ1-1 and V is TRBV6-5, with D perhaps TRBD1 (5 bases). Germline-derived CDR1 and CDR2 are MNHEY and SVGAGI. The CDR3 is made up of 14 amino acids. Trimming took off 4 bases at V and 4 bases at J, with 13 bases between the two ends. The CDR3 sequence: CASSLGRGGTEAFF. The CDR3 DNA reads TGTGCCAGCAGTTTAGGGAGGGGAGGCACTGAAGCTTTCTTT.

This clone was picked up one time. The genes are TRBV19 and TRBJ1-2; D is possibly TRBD1 (6 bases). The V gene lost 4 bases and the J gene lost 4 bases, with 19 bases spanning the gap. Germline V gene data show CDR1 as LNHDA and CDR2 as SQIVND (reference sequence). CDR3 length: 16 residues. The CDR3 DNA sequence: TGTGCCAGTAGTACGATAGGGGGGGCCAAGGTCTATGGCTACACCTTC. It translates to CASSTIGGAKVYGYTF.

V gene TRBV10-3 combines with J gene TRBJ2-1; no clear D. The V and J ends lost 10 bases and 2 bases respectively, with 15 bases between them. The germline V gene encodes CDR1 ENHRY and CDR2 SYGVKD. The CDR3 has 14 residues. CDR3 nucleotides: TGTGCCACACAGCCCCATGGGACCTACAATGAGCAGTTCTTC. As protein: CATQPHGTYNEQFF.

The table lists this clone with a count of one. This chain connects TRBV5-1 to TRBJ2-7, with 10 bases matching TRBD2. V lost 4 bases and J lost 3; bases outside the gene matches: 7. There are 15 residues in the CDR3. The germline gives CDR1 SGHRS, CDR2 YFSETQ. The CDR3 nucleotides read TGCGCCAGCAGCCATGGACTAGCGGAATTCTACGAGCAGTACTTC. Protein sequence: CASSHGLAEFYEQYF.

V and J are TRBV7-2 and TRBJ2-7; D is possibly TRBD2 (6 bases). Between the trimmed V and J ends, which lost 5 bases and 2 bases, there was a span of 19 bases. Germline CDR1 reads SGHTA; CDR2 reads FQGNSA. This CDR3 is 16 amino acids long. CDR3 nucleotides: TGTGCCAGCAGCACTTACAGTCGGGGGAAAGCCTACGAGCAGTACTTC. Its translation is CASSTYSRGKAYEQYF.

A single count supports this clone. V and J are TRBV6-4 and TRBJ1-5, with 9 bases that match TRBD1. Germline assignment: CDR1 MRHNA and CDR2 SNTAGT. The CDR3 covers 16 residues. V lost 5 bases to trimming and J lost 6 bases; unmatched junction nucleotides: 11. The CDR3 DNA is TGTGCCAGCAGTCTCCCCGGGACAGGGCTGAGTCAGCCCCAGCATTTT. Translation: CASSLPGTGLSQPQHF.

This chain uses TRBV2 with TRBJ1-1; perhaps TRBD1 as D (6 bases). This CDR3 spans 14 amino acids. V lost 6 bases to trimming and J lost 2 bases, with 13 bases between them. Germline assignment: CDR1 SNHLY and CDR2 FYNNEI. The CDR3 DNA is TGTGCCAGCAGGAATCGGACAGTCAACACTGAAGCTTTCTTT. This codes for CASRNRTVNTEAFF.

This chain uses TRBV5-1 with TRBJ1-2, with D tentatively TRBD1 (5 bases). The CDR3 length is 15 residues. V was cut by 0 bases and J by 4 bases, with 13 bases left in between. CDR1 is SGHRS, CDR2 YFSETQ, per germline. The DNA for the CDR3 is TGCGCCAGCAGCTTGGTCGGGGACCGTTTCTATGGCTACACCTTC. It specifies CASSLVGDRFYGYTF.

In this sample, this clone turned up once. This chain uses TRBV4-1 with TRBJ1-2; D is uncertain. Trimming shortened V by 2 bases and J by 6 bases, and 13 bases separated the two germline ends. The CDR3 loop spans 14 amino acids. Germline V CDR1 and CDR2: MGHRA, YSYEKL. Here the CDR3 reads CASSQIGKRNGYTF. The CDR3, as DNA: TGCGCCAGCAGCCAAATAGGGAAGAGGAATGGCTACACCTTC.

The rearrangement links TRBV4-1 to TRBJ1-4, with D possibly TRBD1 on 5 matching bases. The ends were cut back, 0 bases at V and 9 bases at J, with 14 bases in the middle. Per germline, CDR1 MGHRA and CDR2 YSYEKL. This CDR3 spans 15 amino acids. The CDR3 region has the DNA TGCGCCAGCAGCCAAGAGGGGGAGGGACCCAAAAAACTGTTTTTT. Its protein is CASSQEGEGPKKLFF.

This rearrangement joins TRBV9 to TRBJ2-6; weak D call: TRBD2 (5 bases). V was pared by 4 bases and J by 0 bases, with 11 bases between. This CDR3 has 16 amino acids. Germline assignment: CDR1 SGDLS and CDR2 YYNGEE. The CDR3 DNA reads TGTGCCAGCAGCCATCGGACTGTCTCTGGGGCCAACGTCCTGACTTTC. Protein sequence: CASSHRTVSGANVLTF. Using reference TRBV9 and TRBJ2-6 for the parts outside the CDR3, the full variable domain is DSGVTQTPKHLITATGQRVTLRCSPRSGDLSVYWYQQSLDQGLQFLIQYYNGEERAKGNILERFSAQQFPDLHSELNLSSLELGDSALYFCASSHRTVSGANVLTFGAGSRLTVL.

In its sample, this clone was seen a few times. The chain uses TRBV6-1 and TRBJ1-5; D gene uncertain. This CDR3 comprises 13 residues. The germline V gene encodes CDR1 MNHNS and CDR2 SASEGT. Trimming stripped 4 bases from V and 4 bases from J, with 8 bases between. CDR3 loop: CASSVRLNQPQHF. The CDR3 DNA reads TGTGCCAGCAGTGTGAGGCTTAATCAGCCCCAGCATTTT.

The chain joins TRBV7-2 to TRBJ2-5; 7 nucleotides line up with TRBD2. The J segment lost 1 base and the V segment lost 5 bases, leaving 4 bases of the junction unmatched. Looked up from germline, CDR1 is SGHTA and CDR2 is FQGNSA. CDR3 length: 14 residues. The CDR3 DNA is TGTGCCAGCAGCCGGACTAGGGTCCAAGAGACCCAGTACTTC. It encodes CASSRTRVQETQYF. Looking up the rest from reference TRBV7-2 and TRBJ2-5 gives the full variable domain: GAGVSQSPSNKVTEKGKDVELRCDPISGHTALYWYRQSLGQGLEFLIYFQGNSAPDKSGLPSDRFSAERTGGSVSTLTIQRTQQEDSAVYLCASSRTRVQETQYFGPGTRLLVL.